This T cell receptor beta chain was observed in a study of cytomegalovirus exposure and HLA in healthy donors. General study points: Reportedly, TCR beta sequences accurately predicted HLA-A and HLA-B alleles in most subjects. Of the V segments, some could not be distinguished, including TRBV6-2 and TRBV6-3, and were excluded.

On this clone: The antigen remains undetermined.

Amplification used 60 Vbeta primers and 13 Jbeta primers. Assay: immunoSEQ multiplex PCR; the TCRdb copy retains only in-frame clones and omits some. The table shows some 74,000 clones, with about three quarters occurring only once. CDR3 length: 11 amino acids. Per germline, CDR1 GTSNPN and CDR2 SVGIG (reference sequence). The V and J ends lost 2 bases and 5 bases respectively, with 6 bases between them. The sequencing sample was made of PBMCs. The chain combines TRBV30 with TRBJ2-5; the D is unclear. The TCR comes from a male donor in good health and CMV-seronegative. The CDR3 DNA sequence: TGTGCCTGGAGTTGGCGGGAGACCCAGTACTTC. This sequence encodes CAWSWRETQYF.